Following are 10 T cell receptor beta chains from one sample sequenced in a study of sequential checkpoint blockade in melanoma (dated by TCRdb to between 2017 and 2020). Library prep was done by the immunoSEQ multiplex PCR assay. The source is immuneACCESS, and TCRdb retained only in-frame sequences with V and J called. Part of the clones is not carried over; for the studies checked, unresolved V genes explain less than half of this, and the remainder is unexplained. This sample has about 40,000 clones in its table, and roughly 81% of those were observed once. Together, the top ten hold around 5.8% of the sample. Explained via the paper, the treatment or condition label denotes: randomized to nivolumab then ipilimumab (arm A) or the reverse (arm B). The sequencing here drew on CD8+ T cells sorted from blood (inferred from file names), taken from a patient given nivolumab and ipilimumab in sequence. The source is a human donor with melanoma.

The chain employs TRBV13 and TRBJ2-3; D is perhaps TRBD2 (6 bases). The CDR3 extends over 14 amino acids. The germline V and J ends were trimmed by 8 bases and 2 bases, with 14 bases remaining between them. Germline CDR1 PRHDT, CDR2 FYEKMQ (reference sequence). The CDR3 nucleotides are TGTGCCAGCGACTGGAGGGGCGACACAGATACGCAGTATTTT. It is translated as CASDWRGDTDTQYF.

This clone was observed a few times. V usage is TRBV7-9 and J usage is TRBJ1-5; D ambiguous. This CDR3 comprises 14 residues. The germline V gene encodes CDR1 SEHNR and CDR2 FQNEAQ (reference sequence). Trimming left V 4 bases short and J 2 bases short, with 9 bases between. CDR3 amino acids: CASSSDTGNQPQHF. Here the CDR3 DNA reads TGTGCCAGCAGCTCCGACACAGGCAATCAGCCCCAGCATTTT.

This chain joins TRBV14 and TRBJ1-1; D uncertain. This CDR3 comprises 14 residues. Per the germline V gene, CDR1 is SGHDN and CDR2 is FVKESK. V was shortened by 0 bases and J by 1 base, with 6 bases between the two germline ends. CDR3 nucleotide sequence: TGTGCCAGCAGCCAAGAGAGAAGGAACACTGAAGCTTTCTTT. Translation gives CASSQERRNTEAFF. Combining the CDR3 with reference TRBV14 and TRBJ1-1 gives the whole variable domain EAGVTQFPSHSVIEKGQTVTLRCDPISGHDNLYWYRRVMGKEIKFLLHFVKESKQDESGMPNNRFLAERTGGTYSTLKVQPAELEDSGVYFCASSQERRNTEAFFGQGTRLTVV.

The CDR3 region is CSGGTGDTEQYF. In DNA, the CDR3 is TGCAGCGGGGGGACAGGAGATACGGAGCAGTACTTC. This rearrangement joins TRBV29-1 to TRBJ2-7, with 8 bases fitting TRBD1. Trimming took 7 bases from V and 7 from J; bases not matched to a gene: 9. Germline V lookup: CDR1 SQVTM, CDR2 ANQGSEA. The CDR3 extends over 12 amino acids.

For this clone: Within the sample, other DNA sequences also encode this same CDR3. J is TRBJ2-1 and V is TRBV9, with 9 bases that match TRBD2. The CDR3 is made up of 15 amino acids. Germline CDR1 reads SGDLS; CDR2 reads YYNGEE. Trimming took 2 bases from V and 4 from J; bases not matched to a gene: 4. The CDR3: CASSVSGRPYNEQFF. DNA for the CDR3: TGTGCCAGCAGCGTGAGCGGGAGGCCTTACAATGAGCAGTTCTTC.

The CDR3, as DNA: TGTGCCAGCAGCGTAGTAGGACTAGCGGGGGGATTGAATGAGCAGTTCTTC. It yields the protein CASSVVGLAGGLNEQFF. The rearrangement uses TRBV9 and TRBJ2-1; 14 bases match TRBD2. The junction had 6 bases not matched to a gene; V was cut back by 0 bases and J by 7 bases. The CDR3 is 17 amino acids. Looked up from germline, CDR1 is SGDLS and CDR2 is YYNGEE.

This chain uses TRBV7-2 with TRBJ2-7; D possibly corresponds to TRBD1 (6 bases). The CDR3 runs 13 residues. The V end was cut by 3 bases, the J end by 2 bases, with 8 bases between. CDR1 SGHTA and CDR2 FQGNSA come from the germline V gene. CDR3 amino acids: CASSLDSPYEQYF. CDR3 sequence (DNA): TGTGCCAGCAGCTTGGACAGTCCCTACGAGCAGTACTTC.

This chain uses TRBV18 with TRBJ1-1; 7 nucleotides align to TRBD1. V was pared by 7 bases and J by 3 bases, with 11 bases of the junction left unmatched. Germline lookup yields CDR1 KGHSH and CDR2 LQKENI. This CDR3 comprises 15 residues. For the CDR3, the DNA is TGTGCCAGCTGTGGTAACAGGGGAGGCTACACTGAAGCTTTCTTT. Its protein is CASCGNRGGYTEAFF.

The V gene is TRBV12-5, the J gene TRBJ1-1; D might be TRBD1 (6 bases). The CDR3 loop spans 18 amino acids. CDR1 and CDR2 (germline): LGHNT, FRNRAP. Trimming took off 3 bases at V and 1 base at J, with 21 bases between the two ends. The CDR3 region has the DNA TGTGCTAGTGGTTTCAATCAGGGGTTATCCAATCGGAACACTGAAGCTTTCTTT. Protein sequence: CASGFNQGLSNRNTEAFF.

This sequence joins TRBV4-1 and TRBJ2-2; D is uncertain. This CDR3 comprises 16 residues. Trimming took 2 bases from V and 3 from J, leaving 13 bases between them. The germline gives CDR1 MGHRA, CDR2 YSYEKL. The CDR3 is CASSQFRSSDTGELFF. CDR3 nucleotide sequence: TGCGCCAGCAGCCAATTTAGGTCCAGCGACACCGGGGAGCTGTTTTTT.